Listed below are T cell receptor beta chains from one sample, sequenced in a study of T-cell reconstitution after alpha-beta-depleted transplantation in children. TCRdb passed the PCR reads through MiXCR, listing each CDR3 protein once. The table includes 900,000 or so distinct CDR3 sequences, roughly 15% detected once. The sequencing here drew on PBMCs, mostly from graft donor cells, taken 360 days after TCRalphabeta/CD19-depleted stem cell transplant. All receptors come from a male patient younger than 18 who had a stem cell transplant for acute lymphoblastic leukemia, so the T cells may come from the graft donor. Both conserved end residues are part of each CDR3. A D gene is named only where the DNA matches it firmly. Only some rows state a clone size, as once, few, many or a class for expanded clones.

j_call d_call v_call clone_size cdr3_nt cdr3_aa
TRBJ2-1 TRBD1 TRBV27 many TGTGCCAGCCTATCGACAGGGGGCTACAATGAGCAGTTCTTC CASLSTGGYNEQFF
TRBJ1-1 . TRBV30 few TGTGCCTGGAGTGGGGGCTGGAACACTGAAGCTTTCTTT CAWSGGWNTEAFF
TRBJ2-1 . TRBV12-3/TRBV12-4 many TGTGCCAGCAGTTACCCCTCAGGACAGATACTGAATGAGCAGTTCTTC CASSYPSGQILNEQFF
TRBJ2-1 . TRBV2 few TGTGCCAGCGACCCGGTGGCTCCCTCCTACAATGAGCAGTTCTTC CASDPVAPSYNEQFF
TRBJ2-2 . TRBV10-3 . TGTGCCATCAGCCTGTCCGGGACCATTGACGGGGAGCTGTTTTTT CAISLSGTIDGELFF
TRBJ2-1 . TRBV7-8 few TGTGCCAGCAGCCTCGGGCACAAGGCCGGCCACAATGAGCAGTTCTTC CASSLGHKAGHNEQFF
TRBJ2-1 TRBD2 TRBV6-2/TRBV6-3 . TGTGCCAGCAGTTACGGATTGAGGGGACTAAGGACTAGCGGCTCCTACAATGAGCAGTTCTTC CASSYGLRGLRTSGSYNEQFF
TRBJ2-1 TRBD1 TRBV6-5 . TGTGCCAGCAGTTACGGACAGGGTTTCAATGAGCAGTTCTTC CASSYGQGFNEQFF
TRBJ1-4 TRBD1 TRBV12-3/TRBV12-4 . TGTGCCAGCAGTCTCCCGACAGGGCCAAAACTGTTTTTT CASSLPTGPKLFF
TRBJ1-1 . TRBV5-1 few TGCGCCAGCAGGGCGGTTATAACTCTGAACACTGAAGCTTTCTTT CASRAVITLNTEAFF
TRBJ2-7 TRBD1 TRBV20-1 . TGCAGTGCTGAGGCAGGGGGAGTCGGTAACGAGCAGTACTTC CSAEAGGVGNEQYF
TRBJ2-1 . TRBV19 . TGTGCCAGTAGTATAGTAGGGGGGGGGTTTAACAATGAGCAGTTCTTC CASSIVGGGFNNEQFF
TRBJ1-5 . TRBV12-3/TRBV12-4 many TGTGCCAGCAGTTACAGGGCAGGTCAGCCCCAGCATTTT CASSYRAGQPQHF
TRBJ2-1 . TRBV7-9 few TGTGCCAGCAGCCCCAGACAGTCTCCTCGCTCCGAGCAGTTCTTC CASSPRQSPRSEQFF
TRBJ2-7 TRBD2 TRBV4-2 few TGTGCCAGCAGCCCCGCTACTAGCGGGAACTCCTACGAGCAGTACTTC CASSPATSGNSYEQYF
TRBJ2-1 TRBD2 TRBV12-3/TRBV12-4 few TGTGCCAGCAGTTTAGGCGGGGGGCACTACAATGAGCAGTTCTTC CASSLGGGHYNEQFF
TRBJ1-1 . TRBV24-1 . TGTGCCACCAGCAACAACATGAACACTGAAGCTTTCTTT CATSNNMNTEAFF
TRBJ2-7 TRBD1 TRBV6-5 many TGTGCCAGCAGTTATGGCAGGGGGTACGAGCAGTACTTC CASSYGRGYEQYF
TRBJ2-7 . TRBV29-1 many TGCAGCGTTGAAGAGGGGTATCCCATCTACGAGCAGTACTTC CSVEEGYPIYEQYF
TRBJ2-2 . TRBV11-2 . TGTGCCAGCACCCCACGCGTTGGGGCATCGGGCACCGGGGAGCTGTTTTTT CASTPRVGASGTGELFF
TRBJ2-7 TRBD1 TRBV5-1 few TGCGCCAGCAGCTTGTACGGACAGGGGATCGAGCAGTACTTC CASSLYGQGIEQYF
TRBJ2-2 . TRBV20-1 few TGCAGTGCTAGAGACGTACTCTCGAACACCGGGGAGCTGTTTTTT CSARDVLSNTGELFF
TRBJ2-7 . TRBV20-1 few TGCAGTGCTCCCCAGAGCGCGGGCTCCCACGAGCAGTACTTC CSAPQSAGSHEQYF
TRBJ2-4 TRBD1 TRBV27 few TGTGCCAGCAGCAGACAGGGTGTGCACATTCAGTACTTC CASSRQGVHIQYF
TRBJ2-5 . TRBV25-1 few TGTGCCAGCAGTGCCAGATGGTGGGAGACCCAGTACTTC CASSARWWETQYF
TRBJ1-1 TRBD1 TRBV27 few TGTGCCAGCAGTTCGAGGACAGGGGGCCGCCCGTACCCTGAAGCTTTCTTT CASSSRTGGRPYPEAFF
TRBJ1-6 . TRBV7-8 . TGTGCCAGCAGCTTTGCCAGTTCACCCCTCCACTTT CASSFASSPLHF
TRBJ2-6 TRBD1 TRBV4-1 . TGCGCCAGCAGCCTCTCAAAGGTCGTGTTGGACAGGAAAGAGTCGTTCTCTGGGGCCAACGTCCTGACTTTC CASSLSKVVLDRKESFSGANVLTF
TRBJ2-3 TRBD1 TRBV11-2 few TGTGCCAGCAGCTTAGCGGGAAGGGACAGACAGTATTTT CASSLAGRDRQYF
TRBJ1-2 . TRBV18 . TGTGCCAGCTCTGAGGACACTAACTATGGCTACACCTTC CASSEDTNYGYTF
TRBJ1-5 . TRBV12-3/TRBV12-4 . TGTGCCAGCAGTTTTCCCAGCCTGGGGGATCAGCCCCAGCATTTT CASSFPSLGDQPQHF
TRBJ2-1 . TRBV14 . TGTGCCAGCAGCCAAGATACCGGGCTGTCAGGGAATGAGCAGTTCTTC CASSQDTGLSGNEQFF
TRBJ2-6 . TRBV20-1 . TGCAGTGCGCATACCCAGGGGACCTTCTCTGGGGCCAACGTCCTGACTTTC CSAHTQGTFSGANVLTF
TRBJ2-6 . TRBV6-5 few TGTGCCAGCAGTTACGGCCGGCGAGGTATGGCCGGGGCCAACGTCCTGACTTTC CASSYGRRGMAGANVLTF
TRBJ2-7 . TRBV7-9 once TGTGCCAGCAGTCAACTAGAATTTGTTTCCTCCTCCTACGAGCAGTACTTC CASSQLEFVSSSYEQYF
TRBJ2-7 TRBD1 TRBV20-1 many TGCAGTGCTAGACCCCCCGGGACAGGGGGAATTGGCGAGCAGTACTTC CSARPPGTGGIGEQYF
TRBJ1-1 . TRBV5-6 . TGTGCCAGCAGCTTGCTTTACACTGAAGCTTTCTTT CASSLLYTEAFF
TRBJ1-3 . TRBV28 many TGTGCCAGCAGCCGGGAAGGGTGGATCACCTCTGGAAACACCATATATTTT CASSREGWITSGNTIYF
TRBJ2-1 . TRBV12-3/TRBV12-4 few TGTGCCAGCAGTTTAGGGAGATTTGAAGAGCAGTTCTTC CASSLGRFEEQFF
TRBJ2-7 TRBD1 TRBV7-8 few TGTGCCAGCAGCTTAGCGGGACAGTACTACGAGCAGTACTTC CASSLAGQYYEQYF
TRBJ2-5 . TRBV9 . TGTGCCAGCAGCCCTCAGGGTTGGAAGGAGACCCAGTACTTC CASSPQGWKETQYF
TRBJ2-1 . TRBV20-1 many TGCAGTGCTAGAGATGGCGGCCTTGCGACTGAGCAGTTCTTC CSARDGGLATEQFF
TRBJ2-2 TRBD2 TRBV16 few TGTGCCAGCAGCCAACTAGCGGGAAAGTCCGGGGAGCTGTTTTTT CASSQLAGKSGELFF
TRBJ1-1 TRBD1 TRBV11-2 few TGTGCCAGCAGCTTGACAGGGGCTATGAGCACTGAAGCTTTCTTT CASSLTGAMSTEAFF
TRBJ2-3 TRBD2 TRBV13 many TGTGCCAGCAGTCCGAGTGGACTAGCGGGAACCACAGATACGCAGTATTTT CASSPSGLAGTTDTQYF
TRBJ1-5 TRBD1 TRBV7-6 . TGTGCCAGCAGCTTGTCAGGGGGCTTCGGGCAGCCCCAGCATTTT CASSLSGGFGQPQHF
TRBJ1-3 . TRBV2 few TGTGCCAGCACCGAAAGCGGATCTGGAAACACCATATATTTT CASTESGSGNTIYF
TRBJ2-3 . TRBV5-1 many TGCGCCAGCACGGGAAGGGGTACGCAGTATTTT CASTGRGTQYF
TRBJ2-2 TRBD1 TRBV10-3 . TGTGCCATCAGCCGGGACAGTTGGTACACCGGGGAGCTGTTTTTT CAISRDSWYTGELFF
TRBJ1-1 . TRBV29-1 . TGCAGCGTTTACCCCGAGCCTTTACTGGAAGCTTTCTTT CSVYPEPLLEAFF
TRBJ2-3 . TRBV27 . TGTGCCAGCAGTTTATCACTTCAGCCACATACGCAGTATTTT CASSLSLQPHTQYF
TRBJ2-3 . TRBV20-1 . TGCAGTGCTAGGAGGGGCGGAGATACGCAGTATTTT CSARRGGDTQYF
TRBJ1-1 . TRBV12-3/TRBV12-4 few TGTGCCAGCAGTTTCCTTGGTGTCCTCATGAACACTGAAGCTTTCTTT CASSFLGVLMNTEAFF
TRBJ1-2 TRBD1 TRBV2 . TGTGCCAGCAGTAGAACGCGGGTGGGACAGAGGAACTATGGCTACACCTTC CASSRTRVGQRNYGYTF
TRBJ2-6 TRBD1 TRBV9 . TGTGCCAGCAGCGGCACCGACAGGGTTAACTCTGGGGCCAACGTCCTGACTTTC CASSGTDRVNSGANVLTF
TRBJ1-1 . TRBV29-1 . TGCAGCGTTGAAGAGATGGATTCTGAAGCTTTCTTT CSVEEMDSEAFF
TRBJ2-7 TRBD2 TRBV20-1 . TGCAGTGCTAGACTAGCGGGCTCCCGAAGCTCCTACGAGCAGTACTTC CSARLAGSRSSYEQYF